The T cell receptor beta chain under discussion was sequenced for a study of a mutant IDH1 vaccine in newly diagnosed glioma. Study as a whole: At weeks 1, 3, 5, 7, 11, 15, 19 and 23, patients received a vaccination, eight in all. The start of vaccination came 4-6 weeks after radiotherapy alone, or with temozolomide cycles. Before enrollment, patients got radiotherapy alone, temozolomide alone, or mostly the combination.

The CDR3 is 14 amino acids. Germline CDR1 SGDLS, CDR2 YYNGEE. Trimming left V 0 bases short and J 1 base short, with 6 bases between. The method was immunoSEQ multiplex PCR; TCRdb's version includes in-frame clones alone and lacks a portion of them. The data show about 82,000 clones, with over 75% seen just once and approximately 2.1% held by the top ten. Stated time point: week 23, last vaccination. In every dose of vaccine, 300 ug of mutant IDH1 20-mer peptide was given alongside topical imiquimod. Concerning this clone itself: The antigen is undetermined.

Specimen: PBMCs, collected from a glioma patient whose treatment included an IDH1 peptide vaccine. The sequence was collected from a young man with glioma. Some clones in this sample may be carry-over from other donors' samples. This chain uses TRBV9 with TRBJ2-3; D unresolved. The DNA for the CDR3 is TGTGCCAGCAGCGTAGTTGGGGGCACAGATACGCAGTATTTT. This gives the protein CASSVVGGTDTQYF. The whole variable domain, remainder taken from reference TRBV9 and TRBJ2-3, is DSGVTQTPKHLITATGQRVTLRCSPRSGDLSVYWYQQSLDQGLQFLIQYYNGEERAKGNILERFSAQQFPDLHSELNLSSLELGDSALYFCASSVVGGTDTQYFGPGTRLTVL.